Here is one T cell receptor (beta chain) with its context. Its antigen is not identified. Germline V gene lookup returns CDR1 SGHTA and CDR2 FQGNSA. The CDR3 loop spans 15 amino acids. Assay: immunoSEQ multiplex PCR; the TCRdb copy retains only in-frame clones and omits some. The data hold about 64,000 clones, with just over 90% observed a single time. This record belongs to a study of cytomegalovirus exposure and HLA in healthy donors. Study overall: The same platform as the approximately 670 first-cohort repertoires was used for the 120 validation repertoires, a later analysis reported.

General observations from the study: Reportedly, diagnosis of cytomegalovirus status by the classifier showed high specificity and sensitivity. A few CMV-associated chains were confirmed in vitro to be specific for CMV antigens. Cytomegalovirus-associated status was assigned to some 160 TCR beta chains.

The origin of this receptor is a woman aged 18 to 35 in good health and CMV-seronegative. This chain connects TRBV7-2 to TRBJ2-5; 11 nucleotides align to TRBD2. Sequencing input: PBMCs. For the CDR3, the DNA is TGTGGTAGCGGGAGGGCCATCGCTCTTCAAGAGACCCAGTACTTC. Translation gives CGSGRAIALQETQYF.